The clone carrying this T cell receptor beta chain turned up a few times. Its cognate antigen is unknown. The entry originates in a study of cytomegalovirus exposure and HLA in healthy donors. General study findings and limits: Most TCR sequences were uncommon, yet certain public TCRs appeared in many donors.

Unmatched junction bases numbered 12, after V lost 5 bases and J lost 7 bases. Germline assignment: CDR1 MNHEY and CDR2 SMNVEV (reference sequence). The CDR3 runs to 17 residues. Primers for the PCR totalled 60 Vbeta and 13 Jbeta. Profiling relied on immunoSEQ multiplex PCR, and the TCRdb table lists in-frame clones only, not all of them. The sample yields fewer than 250,000 clones, over 60% seen once. Sequencing used PBMCs. The clonotype originates from a male donor in good health and CMV-seronegative. The chain recombines TRBV27 with TRBJ1-4, with 11 bases aligning to TRBD1. The CDR3 DNA is TGTGCCAGCAGTATTCGGACAGGGGGCGCGAGTAGTGAAAAACTGTTTTTT. It codes for CASSIRTGGASSEKLFF.